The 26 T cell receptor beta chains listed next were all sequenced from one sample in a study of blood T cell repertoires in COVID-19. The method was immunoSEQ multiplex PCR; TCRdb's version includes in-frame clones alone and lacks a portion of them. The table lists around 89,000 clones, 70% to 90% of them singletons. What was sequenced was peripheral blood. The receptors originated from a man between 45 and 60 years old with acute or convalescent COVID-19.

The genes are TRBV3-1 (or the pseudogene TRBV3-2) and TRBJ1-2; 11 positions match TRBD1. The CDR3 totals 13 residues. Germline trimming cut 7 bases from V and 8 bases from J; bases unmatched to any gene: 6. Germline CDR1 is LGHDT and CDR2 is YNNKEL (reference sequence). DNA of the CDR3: TGTGCCAGCAACGGACAGGGGGCAGGGGGCTACACCTTC. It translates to CASNGQGAGGYTF.

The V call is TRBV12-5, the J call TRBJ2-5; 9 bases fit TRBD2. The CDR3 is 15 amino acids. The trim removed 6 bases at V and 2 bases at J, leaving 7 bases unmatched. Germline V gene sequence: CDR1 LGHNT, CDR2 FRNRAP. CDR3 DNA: TGTGCTAGTGGCCAGAATAGCGGGGGACAAGAGACCCAGTACTTC. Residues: CASGQNSGGQETQYF.

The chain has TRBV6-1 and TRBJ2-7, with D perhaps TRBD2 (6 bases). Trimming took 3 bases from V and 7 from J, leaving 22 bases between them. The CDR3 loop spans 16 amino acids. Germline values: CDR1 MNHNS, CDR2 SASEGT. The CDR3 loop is CASSDFSAGTSGEQYV. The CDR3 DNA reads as TGTGCCAGCAGTGATTTTTCTGCGGGGACGAGTGGTGAGCAGTACGTC.

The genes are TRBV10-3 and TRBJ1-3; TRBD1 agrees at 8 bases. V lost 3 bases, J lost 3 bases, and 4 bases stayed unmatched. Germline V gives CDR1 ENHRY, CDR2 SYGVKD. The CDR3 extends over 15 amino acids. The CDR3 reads CAISDPGGYGNTIYF. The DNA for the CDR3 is TGTGCCATCAGTGATCCAGGGGGCTATGGAAACACCATATATTTT.

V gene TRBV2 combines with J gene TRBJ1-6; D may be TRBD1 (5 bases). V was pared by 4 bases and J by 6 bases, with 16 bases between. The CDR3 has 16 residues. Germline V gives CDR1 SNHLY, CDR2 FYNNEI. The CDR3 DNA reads TGTGCCAGCAGTGCAACTTCAGGGCGACTTAATTCACCCCTCCACTTT. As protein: CASSATSGRLNSPLHF.

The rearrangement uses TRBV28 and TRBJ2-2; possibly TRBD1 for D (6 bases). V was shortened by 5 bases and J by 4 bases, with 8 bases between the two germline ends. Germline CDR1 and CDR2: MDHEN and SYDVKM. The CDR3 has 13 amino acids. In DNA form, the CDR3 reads TGTGCCAGCAGTGTAGGGGGCACCGGGGAGCTGTTTTTT. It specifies CASSVGGTGELFF.

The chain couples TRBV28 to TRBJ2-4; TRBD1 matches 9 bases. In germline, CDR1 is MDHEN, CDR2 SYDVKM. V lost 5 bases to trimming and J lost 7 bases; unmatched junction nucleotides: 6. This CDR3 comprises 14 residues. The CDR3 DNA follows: TGTGCCAGCAGTACTCCGGGACAGGGTAACATTCAGTACTTC. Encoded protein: CASSTPGQGNIQYF. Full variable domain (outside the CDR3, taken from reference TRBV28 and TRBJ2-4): DVKVTQSSRYLVKRTGEKVFLECVQDMDHENMFWYRQDPGLGLRLIYFSYDVKMKEKGDIPEGYSVSREKKERFSLILESASTNQTSMYLCASSTPGQGNIQYFGAGTRLSVL.

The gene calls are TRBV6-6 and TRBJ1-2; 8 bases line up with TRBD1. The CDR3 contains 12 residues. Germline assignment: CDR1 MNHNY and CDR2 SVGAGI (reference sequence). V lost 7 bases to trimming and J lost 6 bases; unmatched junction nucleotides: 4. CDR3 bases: TGTGCCAGCACCCTGACAGGGGATGGCTACACCTTC. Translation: CASTLTGDGYTF.

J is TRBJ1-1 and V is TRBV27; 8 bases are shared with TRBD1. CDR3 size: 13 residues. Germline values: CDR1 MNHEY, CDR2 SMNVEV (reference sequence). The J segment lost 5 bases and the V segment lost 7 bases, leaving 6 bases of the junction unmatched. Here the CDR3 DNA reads TGTGCCAGCAAAACAACAGGGGGTACTGAAGCTTTCTTT. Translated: CASKTTGGTEAFF.

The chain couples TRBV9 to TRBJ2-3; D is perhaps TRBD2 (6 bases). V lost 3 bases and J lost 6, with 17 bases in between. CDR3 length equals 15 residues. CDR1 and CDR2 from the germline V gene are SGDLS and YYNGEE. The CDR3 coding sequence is TGTGCCAGCAGCGCCCGGGACTTCGGAAGGGATACGCAGTATTTT. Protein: CASSARDFGRDTQYF. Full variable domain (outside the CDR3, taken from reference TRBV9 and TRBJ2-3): DSGVTQTPKHLITATGQRVTLRCSPRSGDLSVYWYQQSLDQGLQFLIQYYNGEERAKGNILERFSAQQFPDLHSELNLSSLELGDSALYFCASSARDFGRDTQYFGPGTRLTVL.

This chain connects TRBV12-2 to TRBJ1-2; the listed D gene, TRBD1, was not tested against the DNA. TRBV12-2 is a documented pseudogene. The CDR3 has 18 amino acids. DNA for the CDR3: TGTGCAAGTCGCTTAGTATTGAGGGGCCGGGGCAGGGGCTATGGCTACACCTTC. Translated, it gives CASRLVLRGRGRGYGYTF.

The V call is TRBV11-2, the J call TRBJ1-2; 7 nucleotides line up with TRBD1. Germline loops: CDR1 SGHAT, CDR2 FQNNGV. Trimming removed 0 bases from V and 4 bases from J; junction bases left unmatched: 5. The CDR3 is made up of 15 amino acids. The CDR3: CASSLDRDRSYGYTF. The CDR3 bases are TGTGCCAGCAGCTTAGATCGGGACAGATCCTATGGCTACACCTTC.

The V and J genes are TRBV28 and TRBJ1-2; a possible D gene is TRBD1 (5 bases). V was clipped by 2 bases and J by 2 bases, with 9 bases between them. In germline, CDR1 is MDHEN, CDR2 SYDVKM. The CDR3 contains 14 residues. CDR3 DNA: TGTGCCAGCAGTTTAGGCCCAGGGAACTATGGCTACACCTTC. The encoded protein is CASSLGPGNYGYTF.

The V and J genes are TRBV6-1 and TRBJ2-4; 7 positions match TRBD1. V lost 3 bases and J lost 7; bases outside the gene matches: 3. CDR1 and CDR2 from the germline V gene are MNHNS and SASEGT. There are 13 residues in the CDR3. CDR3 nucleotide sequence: TGTGCCAGCAGTGAGACAGGGTTCAACATTCAGTACTTC. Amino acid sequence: CASSETGFNIQYF.

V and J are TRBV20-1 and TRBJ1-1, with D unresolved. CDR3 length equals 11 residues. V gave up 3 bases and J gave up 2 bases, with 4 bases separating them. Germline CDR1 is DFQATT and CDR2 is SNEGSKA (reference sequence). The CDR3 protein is CSARSNTEAFF. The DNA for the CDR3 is TGCAGTGCTAGGTCTAACACTGAAGCTTTCTTT.

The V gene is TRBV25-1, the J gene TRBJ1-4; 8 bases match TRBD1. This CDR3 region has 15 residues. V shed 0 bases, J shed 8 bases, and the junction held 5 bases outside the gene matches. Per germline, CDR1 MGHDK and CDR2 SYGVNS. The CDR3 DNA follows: TGTGCCAGCAGTGAATATAGACAGGGGAGGGAAAAACTGTTTTTT. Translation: CASSEYRQGREKLFF.

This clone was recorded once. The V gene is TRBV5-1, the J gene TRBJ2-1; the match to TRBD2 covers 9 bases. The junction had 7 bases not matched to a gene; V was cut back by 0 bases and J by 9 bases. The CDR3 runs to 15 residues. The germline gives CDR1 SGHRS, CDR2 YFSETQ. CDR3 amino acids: CASSLEGGGASEQFF. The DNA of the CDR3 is TGCGCCAGCAGCTTGGAAGGCGGGGGGGCTTCTGAGCAGTTCTTC.

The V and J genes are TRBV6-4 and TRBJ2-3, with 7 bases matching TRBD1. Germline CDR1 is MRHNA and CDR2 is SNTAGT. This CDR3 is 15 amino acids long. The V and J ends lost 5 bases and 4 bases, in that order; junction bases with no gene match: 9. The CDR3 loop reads CASSLEGAGADTQYF. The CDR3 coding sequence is TGTGCCAGCAGTCTCGAGGGGGCTGGCGCAGATACGCAGTATTTT.

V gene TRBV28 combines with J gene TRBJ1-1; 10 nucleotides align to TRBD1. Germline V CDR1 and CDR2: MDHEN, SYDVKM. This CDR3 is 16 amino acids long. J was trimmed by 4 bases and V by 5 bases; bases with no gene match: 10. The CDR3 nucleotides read TGTGCCAGCAGTCCAGGACAGGGGGAGGGGTCCACTGAAGCTTTCTTT. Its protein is CASSPGQGEGSTEAFF.

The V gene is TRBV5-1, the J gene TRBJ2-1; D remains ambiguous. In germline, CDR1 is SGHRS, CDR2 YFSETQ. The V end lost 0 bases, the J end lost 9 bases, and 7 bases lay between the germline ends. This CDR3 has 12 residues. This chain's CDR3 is CASSLVIGEQFF. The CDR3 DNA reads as TGCGCCAGCAGCTTGGTTATCGGTGAGCAGTTCTTC.

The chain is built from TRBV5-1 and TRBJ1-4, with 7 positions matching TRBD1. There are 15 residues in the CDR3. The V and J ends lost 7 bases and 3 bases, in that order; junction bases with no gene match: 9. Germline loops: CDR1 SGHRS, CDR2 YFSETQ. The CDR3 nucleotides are TGCGCCAGCTGTCCTCGGGACAGCTCTAATGAAAAACTGTTTTTT. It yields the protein CASCPRDSSNEKLFF.

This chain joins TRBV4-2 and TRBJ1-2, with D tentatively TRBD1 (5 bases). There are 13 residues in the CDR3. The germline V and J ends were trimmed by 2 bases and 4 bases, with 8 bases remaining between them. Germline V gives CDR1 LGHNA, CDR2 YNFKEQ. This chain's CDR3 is CASSQSDSYGYTF. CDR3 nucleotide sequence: TGTGCCAGCAGCCAATCCGACAGCTATGGCTACACCTTC.

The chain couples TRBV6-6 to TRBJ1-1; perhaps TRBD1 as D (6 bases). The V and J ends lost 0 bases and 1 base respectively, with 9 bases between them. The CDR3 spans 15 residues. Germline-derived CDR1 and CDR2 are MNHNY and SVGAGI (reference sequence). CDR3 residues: CASSYSIGGNTEAFF. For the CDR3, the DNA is TGTGCCAGCAGTTACTCGATAGGGGGGAACACTGAAGCTTTCTTT.

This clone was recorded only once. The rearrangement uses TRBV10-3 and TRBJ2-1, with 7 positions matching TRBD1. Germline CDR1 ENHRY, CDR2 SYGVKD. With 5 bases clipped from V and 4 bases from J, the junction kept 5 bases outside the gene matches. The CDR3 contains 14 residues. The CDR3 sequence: CAISIGQDYNEQFF. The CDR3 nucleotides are TGTGCCATCAGTATCGGACAGGATTACAATGAGCAGTTCTTC.

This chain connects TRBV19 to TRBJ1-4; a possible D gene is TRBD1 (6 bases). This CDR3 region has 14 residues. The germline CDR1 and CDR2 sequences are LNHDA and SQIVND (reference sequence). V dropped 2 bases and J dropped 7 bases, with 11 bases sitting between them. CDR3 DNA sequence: TGTGCCAGTAGTATAACAGGGCGCGCTGAAAAACTGTTTTTT. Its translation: CASSITGRAEKLFF. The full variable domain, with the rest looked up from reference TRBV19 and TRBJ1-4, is DGGITQSPKYLFRKEGQNVTLSCEQNLNHDAMYWYRQDPGQGLRLIYYSQIVNDFQKGDIAEGYSVSREKKESFPLTVTSAQKNPTAFYLCASSITGRAEKLFFGSGTQLSVL.

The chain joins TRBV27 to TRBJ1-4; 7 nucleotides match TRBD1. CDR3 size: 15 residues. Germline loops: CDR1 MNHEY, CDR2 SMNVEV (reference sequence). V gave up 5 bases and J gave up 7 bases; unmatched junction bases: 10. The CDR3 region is CASSAKPRGVEKLFF. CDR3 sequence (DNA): TGTGCCAGCAGTGCTAAACCCAGGGGGGTTGAAAAACTGTTTTTT.